This entry lists 18 T cell receptor beta chains sequenced from one sample in a study of technical replicates of blood from several donors. Sequencing was performed with immunoSEQ multiplex PCR; in TCRdb, only in-frame clones are kept and a portion is missing. The sample records more than 80,000 clones, under 97% being singletons. The sample comprised T cells isolated from PBMCs. These receptors came from a human donor in good health.

The genes are TRBV5-1 and TRBJ1-4; 8 bases fit TRBD1. J lost 8 bases, V lost 4 bases, and 4 bases had no gene match. Per germline, CDR1 SGHRS and CDR2 YFSETQ. The CDR3 contains 13 residues. The CDR3, as DNA: TGCGCCAGCAGCCCGGGACAGGTCGAAAAACTGTTTTTT. As protein: CASSPGQVEKLFF.

The V gene is TRBV9, the J gene TRBJ2-7, with 8 bases lining up with TRBD2. The CDR3 runs to 16 residues. Germline CDR1 is SGDLS and CDR2 is YYNGEE. The V segment lost 3 bases and the J segment 2 bases; nucleotides outside the gene matches: 10. The CDR3 DNA sequence: TGTGCCAGCAGCGGAAACCTAGTAGCGGGGACCTACGAGCAGTACTTC. It translates to CASSGNLVAGTYEQYF.

J is TRBJ2-7 and V is TRBV5-1, with D perhaps TRBD1 (6 bases). The germline V gene has CDR1 SGHRS and CDR2 YFSETQ. V lost 5 bases and J 2 bases, leaving 11 bases between the germline ends. The length of the CDR3 is 13 residues. CDR3 amino acids: CASSDQGTYEQYF. In DNA, the CDR3 is TGCGCCAGCAGTGATCAGGGGACCTACGAGCAGTACTTC.

The chain combines TRBV18 with TRBJ1-3; D may be TRBD1 (5 bases). V was cut by 5 bases and J by 0 bases, with 11 bases left in between. This CDR3 region has 15 residues. The germline V gene encodes CDR1 KGHSH and CDR2 LQKENI. Here the CDR3 reads CASSGTPFSGNTIYF. CDR3 nucleotide sequence: TGTGCCAGCTCAGGGACTCCTTTCTCTGGAAACACCATATATTTT. Drawing the rest from reference TRBV18 and TRBJ1-3, the complete variable domain is NAGVMQNPRHLVRRRGQEARLRCSPMKGHSHVYWYRQLPEEGLKFMVYLQKENIIDESGMPKERFSAEFPKEGPSILRIQQVVRGDSAAYFCASSGTPFSGNTIYFGEGSWLTVV.

This sequence joins TRBV10-3 and TRBJ2-7, with a weak D call TRBD1 (7 bases). The CDR3 extends over 15 amino acids. CDR1 and CDR2 from the germline V gene are ENHRY and SYGVKD. Trimming took off 6 bases at V and 5 bases at J, with 20 bases between the two ends. CDR3 loop: CAISPYKDRRDEQYF. CDR3 DNA: TGTGCCATCAGCCCTTATAAGGACAGGAGGGACGAGCAGTACTTC.

This clone was detected only a few times. The chain couples TRBV19 to TRBJ1-2; D is possibly TRBD1 (6 bases). Germline lookup yields CDR1 LNHDA and CDR2 SQIVND (reference sequence). Between the trimmed V and J ends, which lost 5 bases and 1 base, there was a span of 14 bases. This CDR3 has 15 amino acids. CDR3 DNA: TGTGCCAGTAGTCTTTCCACAGGGAATAACTATGGCTACACCTTC. It is translated as CASSLSTGNNYGYTF.

J is TRBJ2-3 and V is TRBV5-1, with 10 bases aligning to TRBD2. There are 19 residues in the CDR3. Germline CDR1 and CDR2: SGHRS and YFSETQ. V trimming: 0 bases; J trimming: 5 bases; junction bases outside the gene matches: 15. As DNA, the CDR3 is TGCGCCAGCAGCTTGGAGCCTCCCCCCACTAGCGGGAATTTAGATACGCAGTATTTT. This encodes CASSLEPPPTSGNLDTQYF. The full variable domain, in which reference TRBV5-1 and TRBJ2-3 provide the parts outside the CDR3, is KAGVTQTPRYLIKTRGQQVTLSCSPISGHRSVSWYQQTPGQGLQFLFEYFSETQRNKGNFPGRFSGRQFSNSRSEMNVSTLELGDSALYLCASSLEPPPTSGNLDTQYFGPGTRLTVL.

This clone has only a few counts. V is TRBV5-1 and J is TRBJ1-3; D perhaps matches TRBD1 (6 bases). The CDR3 is 21 amino acids. The germline V and J ends were trimmed by 5 bases and 5 bases, with 35 bases remaining between them. Germline V gives CDR1 SGHRS, CDR2 YFSETQ. CDR3 protein: CASRPLGGDTKGFFDRNTIYF. The CDR3 DNA sequence: TGCGCCAGCAGACCCCTCGGGGGGGACACAAAGGGGTTTTTCGATCGAAACACCATATATTTT.

The chain couples TRBV27 to TRBJ1-1; tentatively, D is TRBD1 (6 bases). This CDR3 region has 14 residues. The germline CDR1 and CDR2 sequences are MNHEY and SMNVEV (reference sequence). V lost 5 bases to trimming and J lost 5 bases, with 15 bases between them. The CDR3 loop reads CASSPPGRGTEAFF. In nucleotides, the CDR3 is TGTGCCAGCAGTCCTCCCGGCAGGGGTACTGAAGCTTTCTTT.

The chain is built from TRBV6-5 and TRBJ2-5; the D gene is possibly TRBD1 (5 bases). V lost 0 bases and J lost 5, with 16 bases in between. The CDR3 has 16 amino acids. The germline V gene has CDR1 MNHEY and CDR2 SVGAGI. The CDR3 reads CASSYSNDAGMETQYF. CDR3 nucleotide sequence: TGTGCCAGCAGTTACTCGAATGACGCAGGGATGGAGACCCAGTACTTC.

V and J are TRBV6-5 and TRBJ2-1; a possible D gene is TRBD1 (6 bases). The CDR3 sequence is 13 residues long. Per the germline V gene, CDR1 is MNHEY and CDR2 is SVGAGI. V was cut by 2 bases and J by 8 bases, with 10 bases left in between. The CDR3 region is CASSYMGAYEQFF. The DNA of the CDR3 is TGTGCCAGCAGTTACATGGGGGCGTATGAGCAGTTCTTC.

The genes are TRBV14 and TRBJ2-5; TRBD1 agrees at 8 bases. The trim removed 0 bases at V and 5 bases at J, leaving 5 bases unmatched. The length of the CDR3 is 15 residues. Germline CDR1 and CDR2: SGHDN and FVKESK. This CDR3 reads CASSQEGQGWETQYF. For the CDR3, the DNA is TGTGCCAGCAGCCAAGAAGGACAGGGTTGGGAGACCCAGTACTTC.

The rearrangement joins TRBV7-8 to TRBJ1-4; D might be TRBD1 (6 bases). The CDR3 is 15 amino acids. Trimming shortened V by 3 bases and J by 4 bases, and 12 bases separated the two germline ends. Germline V gene sequence: CDR1 SGHVS, CDR2 FQNEAQ. This CDR3 is CASSFSGALNEKLFF. In DNA, the CDR3 is TGTGCCAGCAGCTTTTCAGGGGCACTTAATGAAAAACTGTTTTTT.

The V call is TRBV5-1, the J call TRBJ1-2; TRBD1 is a possible D gene (5 bases). V was cut by 3 bases and J by 5 bases, with 20 bases left in between. The CDR3 is made up of 16 amino acids. Germline V gene sequence: CDR1 SGHRS, CDR2 YFSETQ. The CDR3 here is CASSSTNDRGAYGYTF. The CDR3 DNA reads TGCGCCAGCAGCTCCACCAACGACCGCGGGGCGTATGGCTACACCTTC.

The chain recombines TRBV5-5 with TRBJ1-2, with TRBD1 matching over 10 bases. The CDR3 spans 16 residues. Trimming removed 4 bases from V and 3 bases from J; junction bases left unmatched: 9. CDR1 SGHKS and CDR2 YYEKEE come from the germline V gene (reference sequence). Written as DNA, the CDR3 is TGTGCCAGCAGCGGGGGACAGGGGAGACCGGACTATGGCTACACCTTC. Translating gives CASSGGQGRPDYGYTF.

The V call is TRBV30, the J call TRBJ2-7; TRBD1 matches at 10 bases. Trimming took 3 bases from V and 5 from J; bases not matched to a gene: 7. Germline values: CDR1 GTSNPN, CDR2 SVGIG (reference sequence). The CDR3 has 14 residues. The CDR3 is CAWSTPGTGDEQYF. The CDR3, as DNA: TGTGCCTGGAGCACCCCCGGGACAGGGGACGAGCAGTACTTC.

The chain is built from TRBV6-6 and TRBJ1-4; 7 bases align to TRBD1. The CDR3 has 16 amino acids. CDR1 MNHNY and CDR2 SVGAGI come from the germline V gene (reference sequence). Trimming took 4 bases from V and 0 from J; bases not matched to a gene: 5. The CDR3 reads CASSSYRGATNEKLFF. CDR3 coding DNA: TGTGCCAGCAGTTCGTACAGGGGAGCAACTAATGAAAAACTGTTTTTT.

The rearrangement joins TRBV28 to TRBJ1-5, with TRBD1 matching over 7 bases. Germline lookup yields CDR1 MDHEN and CDR2 SYDVKM. CDR3 size: 19 residues. V was clipped by 3 bases and J by 0 bases; unmatched bases: 14. The chain's CDR3 is CASSLPTGAEGYSNQPQHF. The CDR3 nucleotides read TGTGCCAGCAGTTTGCCTACAGGGGCGGAGGGGTATAGCAATCAGCCCCAGCATTTT.